The 9 T cell receptor beta chains listed next were all sequenced from one sample in a study of Ad26.COV2.S vaccination and SARS-CoV-2 variants. Treatment defined: about 20 received Ad26.COV2.S at low or high dose, single or two shots; 5 received placebo; per-sample allocation not given. Samples came from day 63 after the first vaccine or placebo injection. Clones were sequenced by immunoSEQ multiplex PCR, and TCRdb holds only the in-frame ones, with some missing. Counted here are 320,000 or so clones, 90% occurring once; the ten biggest clones make up about 5.4%. Sequenced material: peripheral blood, taken in a trial of Ad26.COV2.S vaccine versus placebo. The origin of the receptors is a person between 18 and 65 years old who received the Ad26.COV2.S COVID-19 vaccine or a placebo.

The chain is built from TRBV15 and TRBJ2-5, with D possibly being TRBD1 (6 bases). The length of the CDR3 is 15 residues. Germline loops: CDR1 LNHNV, CDR2 YYDKDF (reference sequence). V was clipped by 0 bases and J by 5 bases, with 13 bases between them. The CDR3 nucleotides read TGTGCCACCAGCAGAGAAGGGGGAACAAAGGAGACCCAGTACTTC. Its translation is CATSREGGTKETQYF.

This chain joins TRBV9 and TRBJ2-7, with D tentatively TRBD1 (6 bases). Germline CDR1 and CDR2: SGDLS and YYNGEE. This CDR3 is 14 amino acids long. With 4 bases removed from V and 0 bases from J, the gap between germline ends came to 11 bases. CDR3 residues: CASSPRTDSYEQYF. CDR3 DNA sequence: TGTGCCAGCAGCCCCCGGACAGACTCCTACGAGCAGTACTTC.

The V call is TRBV6-2 or TRBV6-3, the J call TRBJ1-1; TRBD1 is a possible D gene (5 bases). The germline V gene encodes CDR1 MNHEY and CDR2 SVGEGT. CDR3 size: 14 residues. V was clipped by 2 bases and J by 7 bases, with 14 bases between them. The CDR3 here is CASSYLDSRDEAFF. CDR3 nucleotides: TGTGCCAGCAGTTACCTTGACAGTCGAGATGAAGCTTTCTTT.

The rearrangement joins TRBV7-6 to TRBJ1-4; possibly TRBD1 for D (5 bases). Trimming stripped 1 base from V and 1 base from J, with 10 bases between. This CDR3 spans 16 amino acids. Germline CDR1 SGHVS, CDR2 FNYEAQ. The CDR3 sequence is CASSLVSGGTNEKLFF. The CDR3 DNA is TGTGCCAGCAGCTTAGTTTCGGGGGGAACTAATGAAAAACTGTTTTTT. Filled out from reference TRBV7-6 and TRBJ1-4, the complete variable domain reads GAGVSQSPRYKVTKRGQDVALRCDPISGHVSLYWYRQALGQGPEFLTYFNYEAQQDKSGLPNDRFSAERPEGSISTLTIQRTEQRDSAMYRCASSLVSGGTNEKLFFGSGTQLSVL.

The CDR3 sequence: CASSSPWRGAISGNEQFF. Here the CDR3 DNA reads TGCGCCAGCAGCAGCCCCTGGCGGGGGGCCATTTCAGGCAATGAGCAGTTCTTC. The chain joins TRBV4-3 to TRBJ2-1, with 8 positions matching TRBD2. In germline, CDR1 is LGHNA, CDR2 YSLEER. The CDR3 is 18 amino acids. V was clipped by 5 bases and J by 6 bases; unmatched bases: 18.

This clone was counted only a few times. The chain has TRBV7-6 and TRBJ2-7, with a tentative D call TRBD2 (6 bases). The germline V gene encodes CDR1 SGHVS and CDR2 FNYEAQ. The length of the CDR3 is 16 residues. Trimming cost V 1 base and J 2 bases, with 15 bases left between them. The CDR3 loop is CASSLVRGTRTYEQYF. The CDR3 nucleotides are TGTGCCAGCAGCTTAGTGCGGGGCACCCGAACCTACGAGCAGTACTTC.

V is TRBV20-1 and J is TRBJ2-3; 7 bases line up with TRBD2. With 3 bases clipped from V and 0 bases from J, the junction kept 9 bases outside the gene matches. Germline assignment: CDR1 DFQATT and CDR2 SNEGSKA (reference sequence). This CDR3 region has 16 residues. CDR3 in DNA: TGCAGTGCTAGTGGGCTAGCGGAATCTAGCACAGATACGCAGTATTTT. It codes for CSASGLAESSTDTQYF.

CDR3 amino acids: CATRGIPYEQYF. CDR3 nucleotide sequence: TGTGCCACCAGGGGTATTCCCTACGAGCAGTACTTC. This chain links TRBV2 with TRBJ2-7, with D possibly matching TRBD1 (6 bases). The V end lost 10 bases, the J end lost 2 bases, and 12 bases lay between the germline ends. The CDR3 contains 12 residues. In germline, CDR1 is SNHLY, CDR2 FYNNEI.

V and J are TRBV20-1 and TRBJ2-1; 8 bases are a match to TRBD1. The length of the CDR3 is 11 residues. Germline assignment: CDR1 DFQATT and CDR2 SNEGSKA (reference sequence). V shed 5 bases and J 6 bases; nucleotides not matched to a gene: 0. Written as DNA, the CDR3 is TGCAGTGCTGACAGGGGCAATGAGCAGTTCTTC. Translated, it gives CSADRGNEQFF.